In this sample, the clone carrying this TCR beta chain turned up a few times. No antigen is known for it. The sample comes from a study of beta chain features in type 1 diabetes. Findings of the study overall: Moderate yet significant TCRB CDR3 shortening was seen in Type 1 diabetes patients in all four CD4+ subsets. High TCR expression in some cells could lead to their over-representation in cDNA sequencing.

Sequenced material consisted of expressed TCRB transcripts (all of the isolated RNA was reverse transcribed). Produced via immunoSEQ multiplex PCR; TCRdb's table is partial and in-frame only. The repertoire holds roughly 180,000 clones, with about 8% as singletons. Deletions cut 1 base from V and 0 bases from J, with 19 bases between. The CDR3 has 19 residues. Germline CDR1 and CDR2: SGHRS and YFSETQ. A sort by CD45RO/CCR7/CD25/CD127/CD95/CD27 yielded CD4+ naive, central memory, regulatory and stem cell-like memory cells. The TCR sequence derives from a woman in her 40s with type 1 diabetes. The chain carries TRBV5-1 and TRBJ1-4; a weak D match, TRBD1 (6 bases). The specimen was central memory CD4+ T cells from blood. CDR3 residues: CASSLSLTGQFATNEKLFF. The CDR3 DNA sequence: TGCGCCAGCAGCTTGTCTCTGACAGGTCAATTTGCAACTAATGAAAAACTGTTTTTT.